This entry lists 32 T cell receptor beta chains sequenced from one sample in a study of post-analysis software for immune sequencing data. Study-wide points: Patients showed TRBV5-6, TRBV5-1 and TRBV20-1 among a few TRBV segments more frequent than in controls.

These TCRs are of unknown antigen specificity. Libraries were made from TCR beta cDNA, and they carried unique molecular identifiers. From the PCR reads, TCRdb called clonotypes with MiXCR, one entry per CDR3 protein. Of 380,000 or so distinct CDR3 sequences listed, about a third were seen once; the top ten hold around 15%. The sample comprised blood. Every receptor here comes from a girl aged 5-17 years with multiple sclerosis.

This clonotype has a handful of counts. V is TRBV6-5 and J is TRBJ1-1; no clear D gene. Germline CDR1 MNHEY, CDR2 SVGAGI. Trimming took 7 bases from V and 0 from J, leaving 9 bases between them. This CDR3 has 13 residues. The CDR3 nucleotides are TGTGCCAGCACCAAAAGCATGAACACTGAAGCTTTCTTT. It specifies CASTKSMNTEAFF.

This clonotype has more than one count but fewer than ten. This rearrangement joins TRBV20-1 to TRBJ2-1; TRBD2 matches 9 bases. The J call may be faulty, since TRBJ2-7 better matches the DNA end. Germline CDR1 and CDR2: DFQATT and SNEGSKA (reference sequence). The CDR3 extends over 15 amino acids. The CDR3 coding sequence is TGCAGTGCGTCGGGCGGTAGCGGGGGCTACAATGAGCAGTACTTC. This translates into CSASGGSGGYNEQYF.

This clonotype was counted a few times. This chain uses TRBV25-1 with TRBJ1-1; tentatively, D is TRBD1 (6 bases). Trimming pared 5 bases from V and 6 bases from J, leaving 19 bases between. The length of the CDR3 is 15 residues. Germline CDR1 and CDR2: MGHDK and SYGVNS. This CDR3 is CASSRQGGGRAEAFF. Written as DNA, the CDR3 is TGTGCCAGCAGTCGGCAAGGAGGGGGGCGGGCTGAAGCTTTCTTT.

The DNA for the CDR3 is TGTGCCAGCAGTGAAGGTTGGACCCAGTACTTC. As protein: CASSEGWTQYF. The gene calls are TRBV6-1 and TRBJ2-5, with D hard to call. Germline lookup yields CDR1 MNHNS and CDR2 SASEGT. The CDR3 runs 11 residues. V was trimmed by 1 base and J by 7 bases, leaving 4 bases between them.

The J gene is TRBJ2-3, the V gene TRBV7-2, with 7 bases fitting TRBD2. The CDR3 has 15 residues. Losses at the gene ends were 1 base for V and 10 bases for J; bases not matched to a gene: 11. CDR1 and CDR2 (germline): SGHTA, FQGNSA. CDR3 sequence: CASSLGAGVPGPQYF. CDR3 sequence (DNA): TGTGCCAGCAGCTTAGGGGCGGGGGTCCCGGGACCGCAGTATTTT.

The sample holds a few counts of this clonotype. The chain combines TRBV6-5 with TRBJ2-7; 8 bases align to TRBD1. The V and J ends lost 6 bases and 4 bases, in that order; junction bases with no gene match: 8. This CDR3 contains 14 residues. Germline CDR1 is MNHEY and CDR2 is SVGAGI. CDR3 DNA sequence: TGTGCCAGCAGACCCGGGACAGGACAATACGAGCAGTACTTC. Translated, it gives CASRPGTGQYEQYF.

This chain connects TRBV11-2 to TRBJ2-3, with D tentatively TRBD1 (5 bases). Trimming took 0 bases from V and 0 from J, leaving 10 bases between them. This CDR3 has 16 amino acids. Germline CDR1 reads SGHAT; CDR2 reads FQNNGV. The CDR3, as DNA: TGTGCCAGCAGCTTAGATATGGGGCCCAGCACAGATACGCAGTATTTT. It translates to CASSLDMGPSTDTQYF.

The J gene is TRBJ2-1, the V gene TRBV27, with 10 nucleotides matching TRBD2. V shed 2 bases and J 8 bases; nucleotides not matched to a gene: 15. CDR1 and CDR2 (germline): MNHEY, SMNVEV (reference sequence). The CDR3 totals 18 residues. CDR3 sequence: CASSLSGGAGLTWYEQFF. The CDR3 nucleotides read TGTGCCAGCAGTTTAAGCGGGGGGGCCGGTTTGACCTGGTATGAGCAGTTCTTC.

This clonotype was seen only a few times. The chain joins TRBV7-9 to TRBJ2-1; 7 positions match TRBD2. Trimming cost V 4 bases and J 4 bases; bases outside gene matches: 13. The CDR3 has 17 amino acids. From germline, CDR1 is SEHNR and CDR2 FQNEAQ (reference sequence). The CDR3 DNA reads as TGTGCCAGCAGCTCCACCCAGCGGGGAGGCTTATACAATGAGCAGTTCTTC. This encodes CASSSTQRGGLYNEQFF.

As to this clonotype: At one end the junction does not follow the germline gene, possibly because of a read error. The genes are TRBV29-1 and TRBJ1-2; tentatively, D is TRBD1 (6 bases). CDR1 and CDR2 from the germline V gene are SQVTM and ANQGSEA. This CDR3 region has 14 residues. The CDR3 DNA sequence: TGCAGCGCTGAAGATAGGACAGACGGCTATGGCTACACCTTC. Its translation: CSAEDRTDGYGYTF.

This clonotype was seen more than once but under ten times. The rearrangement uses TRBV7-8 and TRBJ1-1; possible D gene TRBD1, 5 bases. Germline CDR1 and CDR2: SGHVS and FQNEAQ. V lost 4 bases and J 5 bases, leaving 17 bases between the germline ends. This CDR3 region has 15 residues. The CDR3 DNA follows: TGTGCCAGCAGCTCCCGCAGGGATCGAAGGACTGAAGCTTTCTTT. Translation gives CASSSRRDRRTEAFF. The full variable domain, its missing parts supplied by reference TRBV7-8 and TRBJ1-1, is GAGVSQSPRYKVAKRGQDVALRCDPISGHVSLFWYQQALGQGPEFLTYFQNEAQLDKSGLPSDRFFAERPEGSVSTLKIQRTQQEDSAVYLCASSSRRDRRTEAFFGQGTRLTVV.

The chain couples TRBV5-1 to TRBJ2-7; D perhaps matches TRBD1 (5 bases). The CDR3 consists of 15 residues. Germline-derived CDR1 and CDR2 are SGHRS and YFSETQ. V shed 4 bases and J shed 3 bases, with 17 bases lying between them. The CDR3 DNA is TGCGCCAGCAGCCCGGAAATGGGGCCCTACTACGAGCAGTACTTC. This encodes CASSPEMGPYYEQYF.

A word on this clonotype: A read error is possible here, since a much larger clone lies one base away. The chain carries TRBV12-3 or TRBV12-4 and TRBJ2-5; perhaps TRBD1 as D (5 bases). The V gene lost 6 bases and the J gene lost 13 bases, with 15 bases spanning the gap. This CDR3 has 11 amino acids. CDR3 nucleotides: TGTGCCAGCAGCCCTAGACTGGGGCCGTACTTC. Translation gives CASSPRLGPYF.

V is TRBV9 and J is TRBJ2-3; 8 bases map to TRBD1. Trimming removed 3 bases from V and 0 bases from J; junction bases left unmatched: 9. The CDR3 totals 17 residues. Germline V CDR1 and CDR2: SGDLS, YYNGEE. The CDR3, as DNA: TGTGCCAGCAGCGGACAACGACAGGGGCCTAGCACAGATACGCAGTATTTT. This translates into CASSGQRQGPSTDTQYF.

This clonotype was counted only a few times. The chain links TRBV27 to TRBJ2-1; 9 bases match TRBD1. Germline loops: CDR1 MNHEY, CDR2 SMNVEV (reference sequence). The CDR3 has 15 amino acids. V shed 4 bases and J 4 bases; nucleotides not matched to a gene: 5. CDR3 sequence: CASSSDRGGYNEQFF. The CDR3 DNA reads TGTGCCAGCAGTTCCGACAGGGGGGGGTACAATGAGCAGTTCTTC.

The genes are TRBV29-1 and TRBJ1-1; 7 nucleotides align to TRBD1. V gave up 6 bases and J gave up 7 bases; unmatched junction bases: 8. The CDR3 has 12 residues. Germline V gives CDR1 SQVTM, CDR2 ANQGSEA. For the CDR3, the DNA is TGCAGCGTAGGGACAGATCGGAATGAAGCTTTCTTT. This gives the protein CSVGTDRNEAFF.

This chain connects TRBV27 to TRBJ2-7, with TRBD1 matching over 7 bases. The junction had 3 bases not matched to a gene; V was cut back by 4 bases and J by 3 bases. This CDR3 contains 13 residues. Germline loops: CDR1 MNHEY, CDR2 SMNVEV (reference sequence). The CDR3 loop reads CASSYRQGYEQYF. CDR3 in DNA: TGTGCCAGCAGTTATCGACAGGGCTACGAGCAGTACTTC.

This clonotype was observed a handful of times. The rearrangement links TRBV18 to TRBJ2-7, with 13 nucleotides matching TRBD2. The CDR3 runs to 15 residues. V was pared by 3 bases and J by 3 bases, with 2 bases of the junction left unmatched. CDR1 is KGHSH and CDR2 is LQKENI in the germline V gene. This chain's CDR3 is CASSPGLAGRYEQYF. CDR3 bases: TGTGCCAGCTCACCGGGACTAGCGGGGCGCTACGAGCAGTACTTC. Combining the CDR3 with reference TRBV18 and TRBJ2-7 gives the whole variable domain NAGVMQNPRHLVRRRGQEARLRCSPMKGHSHVYWYRQLPEEGLKFMVYLQKENIIDESGMPKERFSAEFPKEGPSILRIQQVVRGDSAAYFCASSPGLAGRYEQYFGPGTRLTVT.

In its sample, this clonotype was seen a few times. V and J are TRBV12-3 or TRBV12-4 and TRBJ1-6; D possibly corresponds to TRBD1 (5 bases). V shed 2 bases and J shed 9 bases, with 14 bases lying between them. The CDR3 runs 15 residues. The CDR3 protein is CASSLRGTALSPLHF. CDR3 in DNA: TGTGCCAGCAGTTTACGGGGCACCGCTCTTTCACCCCTCCACTTT.

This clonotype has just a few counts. CDR3 coding DNA: TGCAGTGCTAGAGAGGGGGGCGAGAACACCATATATTTT. It codes for CSAREGGENTIYF. V usage is TRBV20-1 and J usage is TRBJ1-3, with TRBD1 as a possible D gene (6 bases). Trimming took off 0 bases at V and 7 bases at J, with 10 bases between the two ends. The CDR3 is made up of 13 amino acids. Germline CDR1 and CDR2: DFQATT and SNEGSKA (reference sequence).

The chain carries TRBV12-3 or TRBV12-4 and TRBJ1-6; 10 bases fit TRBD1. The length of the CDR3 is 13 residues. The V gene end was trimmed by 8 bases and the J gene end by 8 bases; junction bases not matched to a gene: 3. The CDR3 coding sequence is TGTGCCAGCCGACAGGGGGCTTATTCACCCCTCCACTTT. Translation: CASRQGAYSPLHF.

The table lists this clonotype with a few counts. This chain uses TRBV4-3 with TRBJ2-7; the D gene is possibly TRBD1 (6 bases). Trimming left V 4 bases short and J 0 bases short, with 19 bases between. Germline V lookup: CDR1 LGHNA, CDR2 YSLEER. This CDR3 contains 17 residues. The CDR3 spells CASSPPPGTLSSYEQYF. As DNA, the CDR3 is TGCGCCAGCAGCCCTCCCCCCGGGACACTAAGCTCCTACGAGCAGTACTTC.

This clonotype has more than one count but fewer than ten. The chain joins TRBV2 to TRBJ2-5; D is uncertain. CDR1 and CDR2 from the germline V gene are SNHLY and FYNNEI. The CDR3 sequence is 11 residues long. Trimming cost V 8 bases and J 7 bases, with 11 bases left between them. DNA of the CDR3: TGTGCCAGCGTCTCCTTGGGGACCCAGTACTTC. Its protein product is CASVSLGTQYF.

The CDR3 DNA reads TGTGCCAGCAGCTCCCAGGGCCGTAAAATTCAGCCCCAGCATTTT. Protein product: CASSSQGRKIQPQHF. The gene calls are TRBV7-2 and TRBJ1-5, with D possibly matching TRBD1 (5 bases). The length of the CDR3 is 15 residues. V lost 4 bases, J lost 6 bases, and 16 bases lay in between. Germline CDR1 is SGHTA and CDR2 is FQGNSA. The variable domain in full, with the rest retrieved from reference TRBV7-2 and TRBJ1-5, is GAGVSQSPSNKVTEKGKDVELRCDPISGHTALYWYRQSLGQGLEFLIYFQGNSAPDKSGLPSDRFSAERTGGSVSTLTIQRTQQEDSAVYLCASSSQGRKIQPQHFGDGTRLSIL.

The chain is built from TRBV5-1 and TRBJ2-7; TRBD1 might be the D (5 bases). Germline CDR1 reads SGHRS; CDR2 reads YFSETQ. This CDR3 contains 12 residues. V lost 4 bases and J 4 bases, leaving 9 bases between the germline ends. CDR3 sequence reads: CASSRTLYEQYF. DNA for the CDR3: TGCGCCAGCAGCCGGACACTTTACGAGCAGTACTTC. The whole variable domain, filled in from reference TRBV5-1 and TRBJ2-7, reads KAGVTQTPRYLIKTRGQQVTLSCSPISGHRSVSWYQQTPGQGLQFLFEYFSETQRNKGNFPGRFSGRQFSNSRSEMNVSTLELGDSALYLCASSRTLYEQYFGPGTRLTVT.

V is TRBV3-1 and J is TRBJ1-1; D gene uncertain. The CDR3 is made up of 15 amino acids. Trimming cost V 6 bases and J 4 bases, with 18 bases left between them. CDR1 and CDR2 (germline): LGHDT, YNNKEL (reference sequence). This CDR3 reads CASSSDQAGGTEAFF. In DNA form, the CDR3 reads TGTGCCAGCAGTTCAGACCAAGCGGGAGGCACTGAAGCTTTCTTT.

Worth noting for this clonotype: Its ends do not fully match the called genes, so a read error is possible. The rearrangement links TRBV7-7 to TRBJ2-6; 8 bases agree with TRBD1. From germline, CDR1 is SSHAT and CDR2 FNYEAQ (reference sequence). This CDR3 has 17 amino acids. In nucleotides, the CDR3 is TGTGCTAGCAGCCCAGGGGACAGGATCTCTGGGGCCAACGTCCTGACTTTC. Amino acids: CASSPGDRISGANVLTF.

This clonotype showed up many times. The CDR3 DNA sequence: TGTGCCAGCAGTCAACAGGGGCGCAATTCACCCCTCCACTTT. Translated, it gives CASSQQGRNSPLHF. The chain recombines TRBV12-3 or TRBV12-4 with TRBJ1-6; 7 bases line up with TRBD1. This CDR3 region has 14 residues. Trimming removed 5 bases from V and 7 bases from J; junction bases left unmatched: 5.

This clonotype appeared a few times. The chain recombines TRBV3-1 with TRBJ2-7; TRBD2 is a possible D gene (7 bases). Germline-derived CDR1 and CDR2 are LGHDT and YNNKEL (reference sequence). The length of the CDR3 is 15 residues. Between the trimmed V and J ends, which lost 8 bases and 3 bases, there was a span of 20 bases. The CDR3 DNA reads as TGTGCCAGCGCCGGCGGGGGCAGGGCTTTCTACGAGCAGTACTTC. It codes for CASAGGGRAFYEQYF.

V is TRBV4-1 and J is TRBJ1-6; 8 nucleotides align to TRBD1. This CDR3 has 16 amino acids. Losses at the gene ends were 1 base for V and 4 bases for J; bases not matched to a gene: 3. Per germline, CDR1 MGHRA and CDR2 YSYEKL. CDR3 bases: TGCGCCAGCAGCCAAGGACAGGGGAGATATAATTCACCCCTCCACTTT. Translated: CASSQGQGRYNSPLHF.

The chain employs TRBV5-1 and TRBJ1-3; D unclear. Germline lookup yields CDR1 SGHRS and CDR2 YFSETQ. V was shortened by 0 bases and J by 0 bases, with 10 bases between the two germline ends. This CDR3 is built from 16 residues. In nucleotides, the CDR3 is TGCGCCAGCAGCTTGGAGGGCACAGCCTCTGGAAACACCATATATTTT. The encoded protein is CASSLEGTASGNTIYF.

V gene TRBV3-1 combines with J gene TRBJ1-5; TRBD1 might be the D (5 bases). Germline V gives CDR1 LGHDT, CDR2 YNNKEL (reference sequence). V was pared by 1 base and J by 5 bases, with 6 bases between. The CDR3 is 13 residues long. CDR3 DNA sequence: TGTGCCAGCAGCCAAGGCAGGGATCAGCCCCAGCATTTT. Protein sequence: CASSQGRDQPQHF.